Listed here is a single T cell receptor beta chain. The data are from a study of blood T cell repertoires in COVID-19. Original processing methods: Reference gene primers were amplified, and this amplification served to estimate nucleated cell counts. Clones were sequenced by immunoSEQ multiplex PCR, and TCRdb holds only the in-frame ones, with some missing. Clone size and V and J calls were adopted from that table, with D and trimming inferred from the DNA. Of about 39,000 clones in the sample, approximately 85% were seen once. This CDR3 comprises 15 residues. Germline loops: CDR1 SGHTS, CDR2 YDEGEE. V lost 3 bases to trimming and J lost 0 bases, with 9 bases between them.

This TCR was recovered from a man aged 55-75 years with acute or convalescent COVID-19. Source material: peripheral blood. J is TRBJ2-2 and V is TRBV5-8; D not certain. The chain's CDR3 is CASSYAATNTGELFF. DNA of the CDR3: TGTGCCAGCAGCTATGCGGCAACGAACACCGGGGAGCTGTTTTTT.